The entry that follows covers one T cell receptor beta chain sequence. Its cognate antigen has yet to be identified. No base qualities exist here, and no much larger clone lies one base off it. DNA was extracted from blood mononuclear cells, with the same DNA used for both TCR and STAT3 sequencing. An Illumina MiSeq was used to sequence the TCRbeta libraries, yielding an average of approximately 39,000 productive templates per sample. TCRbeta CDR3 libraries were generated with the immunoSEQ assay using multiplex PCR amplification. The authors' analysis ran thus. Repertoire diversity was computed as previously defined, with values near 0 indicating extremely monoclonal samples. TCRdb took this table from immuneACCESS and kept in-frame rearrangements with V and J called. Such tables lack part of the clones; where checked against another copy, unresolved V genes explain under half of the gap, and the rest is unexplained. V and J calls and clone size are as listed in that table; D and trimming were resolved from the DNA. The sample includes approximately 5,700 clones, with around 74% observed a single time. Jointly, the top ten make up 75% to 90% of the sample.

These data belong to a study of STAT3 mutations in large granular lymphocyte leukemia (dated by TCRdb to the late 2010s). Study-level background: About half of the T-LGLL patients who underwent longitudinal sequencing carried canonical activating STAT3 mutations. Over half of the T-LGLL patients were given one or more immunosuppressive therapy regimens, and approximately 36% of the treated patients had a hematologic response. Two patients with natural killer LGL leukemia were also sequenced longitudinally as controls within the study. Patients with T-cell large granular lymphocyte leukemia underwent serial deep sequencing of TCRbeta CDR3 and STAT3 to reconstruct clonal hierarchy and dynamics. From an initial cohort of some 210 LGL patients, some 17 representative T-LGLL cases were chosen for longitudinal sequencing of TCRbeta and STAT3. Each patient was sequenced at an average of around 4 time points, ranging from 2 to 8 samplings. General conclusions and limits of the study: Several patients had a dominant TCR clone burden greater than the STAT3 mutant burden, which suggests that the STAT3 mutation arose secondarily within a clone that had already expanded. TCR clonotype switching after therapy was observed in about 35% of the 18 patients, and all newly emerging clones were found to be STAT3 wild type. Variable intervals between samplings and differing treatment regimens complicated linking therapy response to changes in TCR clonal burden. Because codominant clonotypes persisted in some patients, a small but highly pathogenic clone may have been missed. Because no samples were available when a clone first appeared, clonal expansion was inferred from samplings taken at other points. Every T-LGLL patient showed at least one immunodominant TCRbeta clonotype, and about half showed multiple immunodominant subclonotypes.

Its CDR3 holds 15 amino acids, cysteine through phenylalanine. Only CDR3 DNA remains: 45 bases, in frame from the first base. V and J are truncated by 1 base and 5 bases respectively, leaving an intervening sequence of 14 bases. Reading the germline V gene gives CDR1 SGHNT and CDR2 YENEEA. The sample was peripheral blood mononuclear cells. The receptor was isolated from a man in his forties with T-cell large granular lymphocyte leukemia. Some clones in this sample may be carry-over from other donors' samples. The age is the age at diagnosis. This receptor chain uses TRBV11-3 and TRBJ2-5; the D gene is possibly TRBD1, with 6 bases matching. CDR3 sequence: CASSLGEQGLETQYF. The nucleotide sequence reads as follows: TGTGCCAGCAGCTTAGGTGAACAGGGTTTGGAGACCCAGTACTTC.